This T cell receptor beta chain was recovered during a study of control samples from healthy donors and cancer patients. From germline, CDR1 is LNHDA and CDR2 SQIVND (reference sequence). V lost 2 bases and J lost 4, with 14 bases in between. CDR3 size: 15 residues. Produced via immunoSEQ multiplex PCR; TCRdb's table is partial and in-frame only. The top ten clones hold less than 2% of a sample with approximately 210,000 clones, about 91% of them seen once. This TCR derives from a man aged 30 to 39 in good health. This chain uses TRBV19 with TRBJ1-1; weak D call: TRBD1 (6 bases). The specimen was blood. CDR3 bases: TGTGCCAGTAGTATATTAGGGGGACGTCCCACTGAAGCTTTCTTT. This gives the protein CASSILGGRPTEAFF.